The 11 T cell receptor beta chains given below trace back to one sample, sequenced in a study of T cells in narcolepsy. TCRdb's copy holds only in-frame clones and misses some; the assay was immunoSEQ multiplex PCR. The table lists about 31,000 clones, around 80% of them singletons, with around 1.3% in the top ten. The sample comprised CD45RA- memory CD4+ T cells from PBMCs. These receptors were collected from a human donor with narcolepsy.

The chain has TRBV5-1 and TRBJ2-3; D gene uncertain. This CDR3 is built from 15 residues. Trimming left V 6 bases short and J 6 bases short, with 20 bases between. Germline lookup yields CDR1 SGHRS and CDR2 YFSETQ. CDR3 protein: CASTSRSSLADTQYF. Here the CDR3 DNA reads TGCGCCAGCACCTCACGGAGCTCACTGGCGGATACGCAGTATTTT.

The chain joins TRBV7-3 to TRBJ2-2, with 7 positions matching TRBD2. The CDR3 spans 17 residues. The ends lost 1 base at V and 4 bases at J; junction bases unmatched: 9. From germline, CDR1 is SGHTA and CDR2 FQGTGA. CDR3 in amino acids: CASSLSWAGAGTGELFF. CDR3 bases: TGTGCCAGCAGCTTAAGTTGGGCGGGAGCGGGCACCGGGGAGCTGTTTTTT.

The chain is built from TRBV15 and TRBJ2-2; D not certain. The CDR3 loop spans 12 amino acids. With 1 base removed from V and 9 bases from J, the gap between germline ends came to 6 bases. Germline V gives CDR1 LNHNV, CDR2 YYDKDF (reference sequence). The DNA of the CDR3 is TGTGCCACCAGCAGAGCGTTCCGGGAGCTGTTTTTT. Translation: CATSRAFRELFF.

The J gene is TRBJ2-1, the V gene TRBV5-1; TRBD2 matches at 13 bases. This CDR3 is 15 amino acids long. Germline assignment: CDR1 SGHRS and CDR2 YFSETQ. J was trimmed by 7 bases and V by 4 bases; bases with no gene match: 5. CDR3 in amino acids: CASSLGLAGLNEQFF. The DNA of the CDR3 is TGCGCCAGCAGCCTGGGACTAGCGGGGCTGAATGAGCAGTTCTTC.

The chain has TRBV10-3 and TRBJ2-2; TRBD2 matches 8 bases. Germline lookup yields CDR1 ENHRY and CDR2 SYGVKD. V lost 2 bases to trimming and J lost 6 bases; unmatched junction nucleotides: 5. The CDR3 spans 15 residues. CDR3 coding DNA: TGTGCCATCAGTGAGAGCGGGAGAAGGGCCGGGGAGCTGTTTTTT. It translates to CAISESGRRAGELFF.

The chain is built from TRBV7-9 and TRBJ1-1, with a weak D call TRBD1 (6 bases). Germline-derived CDR1 and CDR2 are SEHNR and FQNEAQ (reference sequence). The CDR3 runs 12 residues. Trimming took 2 bases from V and 12 from J, leaving 13 bases between them. This chain's CDR3 is CASSLSQGGTFF. The CDR3 bases are TGTGCCAGCAGCTTATCACAGGGTGGGACTTTCTTT.

The J gene is TRBJ1-2, the V gene TRBV5-4, with 7 bases that match TRBD1. V was clipped by 3 bases and J by 10 bases; unmatched bases: 12. Looked up from germline, CDR1 is SGHNT and CDR2 is YYREEE (reference sequence). This CDR3 comprises 14 residues. As DNA, the CDR3 is TGTGCCAGCAGCTCTTTACAAACGGACAGGAACTACACCTTC. Amino acid sequence: CASSSLQTDRNYTF.

The chain has TRBV18 and TRBJ1-5; TRBD1 matches at 8 bases. The CDR3 sequence is 14 residues long. Germline CDR1 and CDR2: KGHSH and LQKENI. Trimming cost V 3 bases and J 6 bases; bases outside gene matches: 4. Written as DNA, the CDR3 is TGTGCCAGCTCACCGTCAGGGGGCGGTCAGCCCCAGCATTTT. Translating gives CASSPSGGGQPQHF.

V gene TRBV5-1 combines with J gene TRBJ2-1; 8 positions agree with TRBD1. V dropped 3 bases and J dropped 6; count of bases not matched to a gene: 8. The germline gives CDR1 SGHRS, CDR2 YFSETQ. The CDR3 is made up of 15 amino acids. Written as DNA, the CDR3 is TGCGCCAGCAGCTACTCCGGGACAGGCCTCAATGAGCAGTTCTTC. Translated: CASSYSGTGLNEQFF.

This clone is a singleton in its sample. The V call is TRBV5-1, the J call TRBJ2-3; D not resolved. Germline loops: CDR1 SGHRS, CDR2 YFSETQ. The CDR3 loop spans 15 amino acids. The V gene lost 2 bases and the J gene lost 3 bases, with 13 bases spanning the gap. CDR3 DNA sequence: TGCGCCAGCAGCTTACTGCCTAAAGGGACAGATACGCAGTATTTT. This sequence encodes CASSLLPKGTDTQYF.

V gene TRBV18 combines with J gene TRBJ2-4; 14 nucleotides line up with TRBD2. The ends lost 4 bases at V and 5 bases at J; junction bases unmatched: 10. The CDR3 loop spans 18 amino acids. Germline V lookup: CDR1 KGHSH, CDR2 LQKENI. The CDR3 loop is CASSLRRTSGRIENIQYF. The DNA for the CDR3 is TGTGCCAGCTCACTAAGACGGACTAGCGGGAGGATAGAAAACATTCAGTACTTC.